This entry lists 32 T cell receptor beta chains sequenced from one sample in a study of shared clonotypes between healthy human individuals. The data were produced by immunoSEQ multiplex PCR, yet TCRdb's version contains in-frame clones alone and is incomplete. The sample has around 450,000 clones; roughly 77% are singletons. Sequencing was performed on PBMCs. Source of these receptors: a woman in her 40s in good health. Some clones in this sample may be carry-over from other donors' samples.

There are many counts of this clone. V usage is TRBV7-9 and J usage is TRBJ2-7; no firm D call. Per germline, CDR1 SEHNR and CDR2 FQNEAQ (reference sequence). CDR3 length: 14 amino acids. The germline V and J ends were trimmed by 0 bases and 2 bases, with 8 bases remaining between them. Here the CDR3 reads CASSLAIQTYEQYF. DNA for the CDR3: TGTGCCAGCAGCTTAGCGATCCAAACCTACGAGCAGTACTTC. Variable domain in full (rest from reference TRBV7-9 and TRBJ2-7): DTGVSQNPRHKITKRGQNVTFRCDPISEHNRLYWYRQTLGQGPEFLTYFQNEAQLEKSRLLSDRFSAERPKGSFSTLEIQRTEQGDSAMYLCASSLAIQTYEQYFGPGTRLTVT.

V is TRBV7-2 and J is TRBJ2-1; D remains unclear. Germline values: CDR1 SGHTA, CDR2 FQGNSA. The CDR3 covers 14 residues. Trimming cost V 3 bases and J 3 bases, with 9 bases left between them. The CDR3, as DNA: TGTGCCAGCAGCTTGGGCGACATCTACAATGAGCAGTTCTTC. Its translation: CASSLGDIYNEQFF.

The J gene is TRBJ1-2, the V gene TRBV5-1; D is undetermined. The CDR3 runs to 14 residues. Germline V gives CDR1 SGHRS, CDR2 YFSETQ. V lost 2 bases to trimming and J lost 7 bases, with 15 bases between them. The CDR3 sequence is CASSFLNGPGGYTF. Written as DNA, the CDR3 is TGCGCCAGCAGCTTCCTCAACGGCCCGGGTGGCTACACCTTC. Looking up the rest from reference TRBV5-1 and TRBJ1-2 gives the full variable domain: KAGVTQTPRYLIKTRGQQVTLSCSPISGHRSVSWYQQTPGQGLQFLFEYFSETQRNKGNFPGRFSGRQFSNSRSEMNVSTLELGDSALYLCASSFLNGPGGYTFGSGTRLTVV.

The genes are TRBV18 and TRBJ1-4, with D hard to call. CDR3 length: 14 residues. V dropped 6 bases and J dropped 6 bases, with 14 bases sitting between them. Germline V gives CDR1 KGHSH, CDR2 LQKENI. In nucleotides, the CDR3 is TGTGCCAGCTCCCCTTTAGGTGTCGATGAAAAACTGTTTTTT. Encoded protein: CASSPLGVDEKLFF.

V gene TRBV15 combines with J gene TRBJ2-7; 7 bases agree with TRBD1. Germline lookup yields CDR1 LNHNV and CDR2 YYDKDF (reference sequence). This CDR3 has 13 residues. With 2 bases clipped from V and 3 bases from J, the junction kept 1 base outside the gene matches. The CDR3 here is CATSRYRGYEQYF. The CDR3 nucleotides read TGTGCCACCAGCAGATACAGGGGCTACGAGCAGTACTTC.

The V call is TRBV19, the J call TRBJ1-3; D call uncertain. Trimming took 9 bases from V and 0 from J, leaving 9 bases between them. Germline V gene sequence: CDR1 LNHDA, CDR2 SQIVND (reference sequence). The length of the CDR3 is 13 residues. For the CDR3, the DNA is TGTGCCAGCGGTTCGAGCTCTGGAAACACCATATATTTT. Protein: CASGSSSGNTIYF. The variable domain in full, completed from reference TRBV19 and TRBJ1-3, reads DGGITQSPKYLFRKEGQNVTLSCEQNLNHDAMYWYRQDPGQGLRLIYYSQIVNDFQKGDIAEGYSVSREKKESFPLTVTSAQKNPTAFYLCASGSSSGNTIYFGEGSWLTVV.

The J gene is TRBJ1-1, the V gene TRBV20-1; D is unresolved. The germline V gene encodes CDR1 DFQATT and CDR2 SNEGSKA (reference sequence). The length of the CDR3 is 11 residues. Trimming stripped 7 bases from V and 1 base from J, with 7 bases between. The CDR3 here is CSVKGNTEAFF. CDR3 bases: TGCAGTGTGAAGGGGAACACTGAAGCTTTCTTT.

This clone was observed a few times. The CDR3 is CASSPREGYEQYF. CDR3 DNA sequence: TGTGCCAGCAGCCCCCGGGAGGGGTACGAGCAGTACTTC. The chain links TRBV7-9 to TRBJ2-5, with 8 bases fitting TRBD2. TRBJ2-7 explains the end of the DNA better; the J call may be wrong. The germline V gene has CDR1 SEHNR and CDR2 FQNEAQ (reference sequence). The CDR3 spans 13 residues.

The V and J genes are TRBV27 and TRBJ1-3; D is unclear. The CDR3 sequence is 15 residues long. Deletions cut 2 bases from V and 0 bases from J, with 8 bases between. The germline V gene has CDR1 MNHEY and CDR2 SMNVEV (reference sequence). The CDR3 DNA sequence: TGTGCCAGCAGTTTACGTAGAGGCTCTGGAAACACCATATATTTT. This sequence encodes CASSLRRGSGNTIYF.

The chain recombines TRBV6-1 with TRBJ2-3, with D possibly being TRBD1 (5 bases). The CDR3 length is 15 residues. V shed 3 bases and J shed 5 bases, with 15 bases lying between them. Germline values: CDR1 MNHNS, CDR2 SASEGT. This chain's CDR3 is CASSEVAGSQDTQYF. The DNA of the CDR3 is TGTGCCAGCAGTGAGGTGGCAGGGTCACAAGATACGCAGTATTTT.

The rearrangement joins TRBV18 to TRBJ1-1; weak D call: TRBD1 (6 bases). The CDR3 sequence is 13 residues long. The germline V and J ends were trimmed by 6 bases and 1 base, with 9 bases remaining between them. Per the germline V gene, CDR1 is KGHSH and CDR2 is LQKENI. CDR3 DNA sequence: TGTGCCAGCTCTCGACAGGCGAACACTGAAGCTTTCTTT. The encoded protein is CASSRQANTEAFF.

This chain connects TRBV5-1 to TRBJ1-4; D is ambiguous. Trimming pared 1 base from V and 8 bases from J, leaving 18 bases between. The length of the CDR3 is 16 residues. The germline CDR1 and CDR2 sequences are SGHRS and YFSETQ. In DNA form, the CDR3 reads TGCGCCAGCAGCTTGTCCCGGGAGTGGGGTAACGAAAAACTGTTTTTT. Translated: CASSLSREWGNEKLFF.

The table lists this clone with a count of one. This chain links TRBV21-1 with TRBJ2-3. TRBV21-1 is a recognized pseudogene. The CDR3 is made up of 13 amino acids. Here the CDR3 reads CATGGTTTDTQYF. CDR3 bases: TGTGCCACCGGCGGGACAACAACAGATACGCAGTATTTT.

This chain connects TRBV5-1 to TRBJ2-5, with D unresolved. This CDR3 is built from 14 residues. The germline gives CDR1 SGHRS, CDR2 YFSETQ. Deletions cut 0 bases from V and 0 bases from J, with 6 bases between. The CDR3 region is CASSLGTNQETQYF. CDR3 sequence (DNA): TGCGCCAGCAGCTTGGGGACGAACCAAGAGACCCAGTACTTC.

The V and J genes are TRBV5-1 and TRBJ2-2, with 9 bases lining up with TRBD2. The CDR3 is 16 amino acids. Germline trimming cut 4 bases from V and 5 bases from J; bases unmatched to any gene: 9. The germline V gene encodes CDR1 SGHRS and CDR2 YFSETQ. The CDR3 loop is CASSDMRLAGTGELFF. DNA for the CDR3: TGCGCCAGCAGCGATATGAGGCTAGCGGGAACCGGGGAGCTGTTTTTT.

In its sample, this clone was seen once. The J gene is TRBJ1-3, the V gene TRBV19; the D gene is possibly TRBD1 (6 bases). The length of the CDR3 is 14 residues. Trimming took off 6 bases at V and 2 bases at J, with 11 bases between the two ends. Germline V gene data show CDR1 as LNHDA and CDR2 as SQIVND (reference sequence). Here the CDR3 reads CASRSGGAGNTIYF. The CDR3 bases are TGTGCCAGTAGATCGGGGGGCGCTGGAAACACCATATATTTT.

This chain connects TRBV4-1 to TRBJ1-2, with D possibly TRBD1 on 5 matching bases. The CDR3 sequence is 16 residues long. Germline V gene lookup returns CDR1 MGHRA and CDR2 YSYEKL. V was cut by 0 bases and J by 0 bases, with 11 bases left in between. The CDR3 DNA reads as TGCGCCAGCAGCCAAGATCAGGGCCCTCCTAACTATGGCTACACCTTC. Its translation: CASSQDQGPPNYGYTF.

The CDR3 bases are TGTGCCAGCAGCTTGGGTACTAGCGGGAGGGGACGAGTGACCCAGTACTTC. Translated, it gives CASSLGTSGRGRVTQYF. The chain uses TRBV5-6 and TRBJ2-5; the match to TRBD2 covers 13 bases. This CDR3 is built from 17 residues. The germline V gene encodes CDR1 SGHDT and CDR2 YYEEEE. J gave up 7 bases and V 0 bases, and 9 bases lay outside the gene matches.

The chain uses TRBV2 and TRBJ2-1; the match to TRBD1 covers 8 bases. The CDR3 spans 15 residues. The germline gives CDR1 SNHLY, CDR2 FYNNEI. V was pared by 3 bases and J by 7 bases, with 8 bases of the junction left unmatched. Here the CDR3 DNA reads TGTGCCAGCAGTGAGGGGACAGGCGCTCGGAATGAGCAGTTCTTC. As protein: CASSEGTGARNEQFF.

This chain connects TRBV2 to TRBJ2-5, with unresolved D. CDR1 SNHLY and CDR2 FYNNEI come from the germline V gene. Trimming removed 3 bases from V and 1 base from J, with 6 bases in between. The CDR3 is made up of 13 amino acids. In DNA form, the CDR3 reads TGTGCCAGCAGTGAGAACAGCCAAGAGACCCAGTACTTC. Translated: CASSENSQETQYF.

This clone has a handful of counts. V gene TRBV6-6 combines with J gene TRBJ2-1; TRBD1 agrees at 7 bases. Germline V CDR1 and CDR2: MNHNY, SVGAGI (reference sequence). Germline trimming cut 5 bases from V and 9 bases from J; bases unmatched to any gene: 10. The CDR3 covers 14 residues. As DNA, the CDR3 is TGTGCCAGCAGTGCCGGCAGGGGGTACGGTGAGCAGTTCTTC. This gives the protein CASSAGRGYGEQFF.

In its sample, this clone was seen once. CDR3 bases: TGCGCCAGCAGCTTAAAGACAGGGGGAGCAGATACGCAGTATTTT. Its translation: CASSLKTGGADTQYF. The rearrangement joins TRBV5-1 to TRBJ2-3; TRBD1 agrees at 9 bases. J was trimmed by 4 bases and V by 2 bases; bases with no gene match: 5. The CDR3 runs 15 residues. Germline V lookup: CDR1 SGHRS, CDR2 YFSETQ.

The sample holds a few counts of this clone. The CDR3 here is CAISAEGAHYGYTF. The CDR3 DNA reads TGTGCCATCAGTGCCGAGGGGGCTCACTATGGCTACACCTTC. This chain links TRBV10-3 with TRBJ1-2, with 7 bases matching TRBD1. Germline V gene lookup returns CDR1 ENHRY and CDR2 SYGVKD. The V segment lost 4 bases and the J segment 3 bases; nucleotides outside the gene matches: 5. This CDR3 has 14 amino acids.

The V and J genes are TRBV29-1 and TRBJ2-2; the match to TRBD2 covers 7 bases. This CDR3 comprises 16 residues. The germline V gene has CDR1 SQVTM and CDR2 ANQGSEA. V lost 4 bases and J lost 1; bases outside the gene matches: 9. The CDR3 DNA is TGCAGCGTTGTCTTGAGGGAGGGCCTGAACACCGGGGAGCTGTTTTTT. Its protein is CSVVLREGLNTGELFF.

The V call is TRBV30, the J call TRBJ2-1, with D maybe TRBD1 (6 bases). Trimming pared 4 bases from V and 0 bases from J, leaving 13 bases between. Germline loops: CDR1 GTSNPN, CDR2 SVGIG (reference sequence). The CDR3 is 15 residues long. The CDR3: CAWKVTGASYNEQFF. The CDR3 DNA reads TGTGCCTGGAAAGTGACAGGAGCCTCCTACAATGAGCAGTTCTTC.

CDR3 bases: TGCGCCAGCAGCCAGACAGGGACATACAATGAGCAGTTCTTC. It is translated as CASSQTGTYNEQFF. The genes are TRBV4-1 and TRBJ2-1, with 7 bases fitting TRBD1. V shed 3 bases, J shed 4 bases, and the junction held 3 bases outside the gene matches. Germline CDR1 is MGHRA and CDR2 is YSYEKL. The CDR3 contains 14 residues.

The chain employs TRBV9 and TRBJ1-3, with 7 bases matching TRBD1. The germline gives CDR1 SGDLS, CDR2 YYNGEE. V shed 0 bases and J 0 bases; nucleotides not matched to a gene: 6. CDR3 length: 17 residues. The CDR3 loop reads CASSVEGQLYSGNTIYF. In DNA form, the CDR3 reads TGTGCCAGCAGCGTAGAGGGACAGCTATACTCTGGAAACACCATATATTTT.

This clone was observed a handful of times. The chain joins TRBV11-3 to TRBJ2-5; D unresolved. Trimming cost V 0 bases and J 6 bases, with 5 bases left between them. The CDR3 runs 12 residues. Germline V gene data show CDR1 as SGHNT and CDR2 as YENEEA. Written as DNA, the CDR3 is TGTGCCAGCAGCTTAGAAGGAAAGACCCAGTACTTC. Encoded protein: CASSLEGKTQYF.

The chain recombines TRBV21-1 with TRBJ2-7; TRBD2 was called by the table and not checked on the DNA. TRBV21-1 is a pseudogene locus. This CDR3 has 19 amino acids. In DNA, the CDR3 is TGTGCCAGCAGCAAAAAGGCCCGCGGGGAGCGGGATTCCTCCTACGAGCAGTACTTC. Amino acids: CASSKKARGERDSSYEQYF.

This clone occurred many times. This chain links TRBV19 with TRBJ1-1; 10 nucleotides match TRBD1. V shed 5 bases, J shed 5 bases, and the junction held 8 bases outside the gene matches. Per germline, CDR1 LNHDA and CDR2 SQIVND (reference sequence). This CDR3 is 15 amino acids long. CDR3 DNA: TGTGCCAGTAGTGGTCGACAGGGGGCGAGTACTGAAGCTTTCTTT. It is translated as CASSGRQGASTEAFF.

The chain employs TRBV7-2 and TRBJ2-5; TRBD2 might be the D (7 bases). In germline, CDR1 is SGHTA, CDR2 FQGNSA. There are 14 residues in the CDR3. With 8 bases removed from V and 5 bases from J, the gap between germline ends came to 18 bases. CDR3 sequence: CASQLRGGSETQYF. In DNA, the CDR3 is TGTGCCAGCCAGCTTAGGGGGGGCTCGGAGACCCAGTACTTC.

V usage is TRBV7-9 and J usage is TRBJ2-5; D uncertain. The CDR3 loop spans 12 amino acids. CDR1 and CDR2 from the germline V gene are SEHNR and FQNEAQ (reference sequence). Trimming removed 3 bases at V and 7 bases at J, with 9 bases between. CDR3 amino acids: CASSLSVSTQYF. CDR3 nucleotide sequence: TGTGCCAGCAGCTTGTCGGTTTCGACCCAGTACTTC.